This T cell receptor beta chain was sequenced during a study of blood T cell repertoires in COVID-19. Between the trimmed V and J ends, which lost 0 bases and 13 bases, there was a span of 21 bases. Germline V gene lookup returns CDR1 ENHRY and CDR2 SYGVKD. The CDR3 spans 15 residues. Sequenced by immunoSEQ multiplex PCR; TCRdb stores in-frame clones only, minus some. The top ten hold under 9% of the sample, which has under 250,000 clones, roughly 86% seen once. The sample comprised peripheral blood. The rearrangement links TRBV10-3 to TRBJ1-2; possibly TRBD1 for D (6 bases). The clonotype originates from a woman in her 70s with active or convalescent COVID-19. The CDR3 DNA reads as TGTGCCATCAGTGAGTCGCAAACAGGGAATTATAGGGCCACCTTC. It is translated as CAISESQTGNYRATF.